This entry features one T cell receptor beta chain sequence. The sample comes from a study of T cell changes during pregnancy in multiple sclerosis. Method: immunoSEQ multiplex PCR; TCRdb's copy keeps in-frame clones and lacks some. Among 100,000 or so clones listed, about 91% were seen once. This specimen was peripheral blood, taken in the second trimester of pregnancy. The source of this sequence is a female donor with multiple sclerosis, enrolled in a pregnancy study.

The CDR3 nucleotides are TGTGCCAGCAGCTTACGGGTGAGCACTGAAGCTTTCTTT. It yields the protein CASSLRVSTEAFF. The chain links TRBV5-5 to TRBJ1-1; D gene ambiguous. This CDR3 has 13 residues. V was cut by 2 bases and J by 4 bases, with 9 bases left in between. CDR1 and CDR2 from the germline V gene are SGHKS and YYEKEE (reference sequence).